This TCR beta chain was sequenced in a study of OX40 agonist ivuxolimab in advanced cancers. The study in broad terms: Ivuxolimab, which targeted the costimulatory receptor OX40 (CD134), was an agonistic, fully human IgG2 monoclonal antibody. Patients were allowed to have had prior anti-PD-1, anti-PD-L1 or anti-CTLA-4 therapy, and around 40% of the dose-escalation patients had previously received checkpoint inhibitors. Of the 50 or so patients in dose escalation, about 20 had hepatocellular carcinoma, approximately 15 had melanoma, 9 had renal cell carcinoma and 9 had head and neck cancer. Peripheral TCRbeta sequencing aimed to test whether ivuxolimab altered TCR sequence diversity and caused clonal T-cell expansion. The dose-escalation cohort was about 87% male with a mean age of about 60 years, ranging from roughly 20 to 85. Intravenous ivuxolimab was administered to patients every 2 weeks at six dose levels: 0.01, 0.1, 0.3, 1.5, 3 and 10 mg/kg. The paper covers the monotherapy dose-escalation part of the phase I ivuxolimab trial, which included N of about 51 patients. Partial responses occurred in three dose-escalation patients, of whom one had hepatocellular carcinoma and two had cutaneous melanoma. The investigation overall reported the following: Clonal expansion of both CD4+ and CD8+ blood T cells was observed from baseline to week 6 at doses 0.1 to 3.0 mg/kg. In partial responders in the 0.1-3.0 mg/kg groups, normalized peripheral clonal expansion was found to be among the lowest, especially among CD8+ T cells. Low levels of normalized T-cell clonal expansion were also shown by some nonresponding patients. Which antigens the clonally expanded peripheral T cells were specific for was not determined. After ivuxolimab, CD8+ T cells had more expanded clones than CD4+ T cells on average.

To sequence the TCRbeta CDR3 region, genomic DNA was isolated from the sorted cells. TCRbeta CDR3 regions were sequenced using the immunoSEQ Assay. TCRdb retrieved this table from immuneACCESS and kept in-frame rearrangements only. Not all clones are present; in checked studies, unresolved V genes account for under half, and no reason is known for the remainder. The sample has around 67,000 clones on record, roughly 84% of them singletons. Under 2.5% of the sample comes from the top ten. V trim: 5 bases; J trim: 9 bases; unmatched bases: 6. The CDR3 has 13 amino acids, counting the end cysteine and phenylalanine. The retained sequence is limited to the CDR3, 39 bases, with the frame set at the first base. Looking up the germline V gene yields CDR1 SGHTA and CDR2 FQGTGA. Concerning this clone itself: The antigen it recognizes is unknown. No much larger clone is present one base from it, and per-base qualities are unavailable.

Patients with autoimmune disease history or receiving systemic immunosuppression were excluded from the trial. In every dose cohort, peripheral blood was drawn for TCR sequencing at baseline, cycle 4 day 1, and cycle 7 day 1. Samples came from an open-label, multicenter, first-in-human phase I dose-escalation trial of ivuxolimab. Adults with locally advanced or metastatic melanoma, renal cell, hepatocellular, or head and neck squamous cell carcinoma were enrolled in the trial. Before TCR sequencing, CD4+ T cells and CD8+ T cells from peripheral blood were sorted into separate populations. This TCR was recovered from an adult with an advanced solid tumor such as melanoma, head and neck, liver or kidney cancer. The sequencing here drew on CD4+ or CD8+ T cells sorted from blood, taken in a trial of the OX40 agonist ivuxolimab. Recombination connected TRBV7-3 to TRBJ2-1, with TRBD2 matching 8 junction bases. The bases are TGTGCCAGCAGCCCTGGACTAGCCGGTGAGCAGTTCTTC. This yields the protein CASSPGLAGEQFF.